The 25 T cell receptor beta chains given below trace back to one sample, sequenced in a study of blood T cells in healthy people across ages. Together with a sample-barcoded 5' primer, a J-beta primer mix was included in a second PCR lasting roughly 6 to 12 cycles. MiXCR was run by TCRdb on the 5' RACE reads, yielding one entry per CDR3 protein. The table records some 1.5 million distinct CDR3 sequences, approximately 43% of them present only once. The sample was blood. These receptors originate from a woman younger than 30 in good health.

The gene calls are TRBV5-5 and TRBJ1-1; D is perhaps TRBD1 (5 bases). The CDR3 spans 15 residues. The V gene lost 4 bases and the J gene lost 5 bases, with 18 bases spanning the gap. CDR1 and CDR2 from the germline V gene are SGHKS and YYEKEE (reference sequence). The CDR3 region is CASSLRFQGGTEAFF. The CDR3 bases are TGTGCCAGCAGCCTCCGGTTTCAGGGTGGTACTGAAGCTTTCTTT.

This clonotype was observed a single time. J is TRBJ2-7 and V is TRBV20-1; no definite D call. Trimming pared 6 bases from V and 3 bases from J, leaving 12 bases between. This CDR3 comprises 12 residues. Germline CDR1 is DFQATT and CDR2 is SNEGSKA (reference sequence). CDR3 nucleotide sequence: TGCAGTGCCCTTCTGTCGAGCTACGAGCAGTACTTC. Translation: CSALLSSYEQYF.

This rearrangement joins TRBV10-2 to TRBJ2-7; the D gene is possibly TRBD2 (6 bases). The CDR3 is made up of 15 amino acids. Between the trimmed V and J ends, which lost 3 bases and 7 bases, there was a span of 19 bases. The V gene's germline CDR1 is WSHSY and CDR2 SAAADI. The chain's CDR3 is CASSDFGSGNNEQYF. In DNA form, the CDR3 reads TGCGCCAGCAGTGACTTCGGGAGCGGAAACAATGAGCAGTACTTC.

This chain connects TRBV28 to TRBJ2-5, with D unclear. The better agreement between TRBJ2-7 and the DNA end casts doubt on the J call. CDR3 length: 15 residues. CDR1 is MDHEN, CDR2 SYDVKM, per germline. The CDR3 DNA reads TGTGCCAGCAGTTTCCAAGGATATGCGAGCTACGAGCAGTACTTC. Encoded protein: CASSFQGYASYEQYF.

The chain uses TRBV12-3 or TRBV12-4 and TRBJ2-7, with 9 positions matching TRBD2. CDR3 length equals 15 residues. V dropped 2 bases and J dropped 5; count of bases not matched to a gene: 7. CDR3 residues: CASSLQAGGPHEQYF. CDR3 sequence (DNA): TGTGCCAGCAGTTTACAGGCGGGGGGGCCTCACGAGCAGTACTTC.

This clonotype appeared a few times. The chain couples TRBV7-9 to TRBJ2-5; D call uncertain. Germline CDR1 is SEHNR and CDR2 is FQNEAQ (reference sequence). Trimming removed 2 bases from V and 1 base from J, with 14 bases in between. The CDR3 is 16 amino acids. Here the CDR3 reads CASSLSPLVSQETQYF. DNA for the CDR3: TGTGCCAGCAGCTTAAGCCCCCTGGTTTCCCAAGAGACCCAGTACTTC.

The rearrangement uses TRBV27 and TRBJ2-5, with TRBD2 matching over 7 bases. Germline V gene lookup returns CDR1 MNHEY and CDR2 SMNVEV (reference sequence). The CDR3 contains 11 residues. Trimming at V came to 5 bases and at J to 11 bases, leaving 5 bases not matched to a gene. The CDR3 loop reads CASSKGGAQYF. The CDR3 nucleotides are TGTGCCAGCAGTAAGGGAGGGGCGCAGTACTTC.

On this clonotype itself: Just one base apart from a much larger clone, this may be a read error. The J gene is TRBJ2-4, the V gene TRBV25-1, with a tentative D call TRBD1 (5 bases). The DNA end lines up better with TRBJ2-7; the J call may be wrong. The CDR3 covers 14 residues. CDR1 and CDR2 (germline): MGHDK, SYGVNS. CDR3 protein: CASSGGWGSHEQYF. CDR3 DNA sequence: TGTGCCAGCAGTGGGGGATGGGGCTCCCACGAGCAGTACTTC.

In its sample, this clonotype was seen a few times. The rearrangement links TRBV4-3 to TRBJ2-3, with D unclear. This CDR3 has 14 amino acids. CDR1 is LGHNA and CDR2 is YSLEER in the germline V gene. Trimming removed 3 bases from V and 1 base from J, with 8 bases in between. This CDR3 reads CASSHTGGTDTQYF. CDR3 nucleotides: TGCGCCAGCAGCCATACTGGGGGCACAGATACGCAGTATTTT.

The chain employs TRBV29-1 and TRBJ1-1; D is unclear. This CDR3 comprises 11 residues. V lost 4 bases and J lost 5, with 8 bases in between. CDR1 is SQVTM, CDR2 ANQGSEA, per germline. The CDR3 bases are TGCAGCGTTGTGCAGAGTACTGAAGCTTTCTTT. Its translation: CSVVQSTEAFF. Based on the CDR3 plus reference TRBV29-1 and TRBJ1-1, the full variable domain is SAVISQKPSRDICQRGTSLTIQCQVDSQVTMMFWYRQQPGQSLTLIATANQGSEATYESGFVIDKFPISRPNLTFSTLTVSNMSPEDSSIYLCSVVQSTEAFFGQGTRLTVV.

V gene TRBV6-5 combines with J gene TRBJ2-7; 9 bases align to TRBD1. The CDR3 is made up of 14 amino acids. J lost 3 bases, V lost 6 bases, and 6 bases had no gene match. Germline CDR1 is MNHEY and CDR2 is SVGAGI. The CDR3 nucleotides read TGTGCCAGCAGCCCAATGGACAGGGGCTACGAGCAGTACTTC. Translating it yields CASSPMDRGYEQYF.

The gene calls are TRBV7-2 and TRBJ2-3; D possibly corresponds to TRBD2 (5 bases). Trimming took off 2 bases at V and 1 base at J, with 16 bases between the two ends. The V gene's germline CDR1 is SGHTA and CDR2 FQGNSA. The CDR3 sequence is 17 residues long. CDR3 nucleotides: TGTGCCAGCAGCTTATTGTCCTTGGCTAGCCGCACAGATACGCAGTATTTT. Its translation: CASSLLSLASRTDTQYF.

The V call is TRBV3-1, the J call TRBJ2-3; D is possibly TRBD2 (6 bases). Trimming stripped 4 bases from V and 0 bases from J, with 20 bases between. This CDR3 is built from 18 residues. From germline, CDR1 is LGHDT and CDR2 YNNKEL (reference sequence). CDR3 sequence: CASSRPGIGTSSTDTQYF. CDR3 coding DNA: TGTGCCAGCAGCCGCCCCGGAATAGGAACTAGCAGCACAGATACGCAGTATTTT.

This clonotype has only a few counts. V and J are TRBV20-1 and TRBJ2-1; the match to TRBD2 covers 14 bases. The DNA end lines up better with TRBJ2-7; the J call may be wrong. The CDR3 runs 15 residues. CDR1 and CDR2 (germline): DFQATT, SNEGSKA (reference sequence). The CDR3 sequence is CSARGLAGVHNEQYF. In DNA form, the CDR3 reads TGCAGTGCTAGGGGACTAGCGGGGGTTCACAATGAGCAGTACTTC.

The V call is TRBV2, the J call TRBJ1-2; D is ambiguous. V was shortened by 1 base and J by 4 bases, with 10 bases between the two germline ends. The germline gives CDR1 SNHLY, CDR2 FYNNEI. The CDR3 length is 14 residues. CDR3 DNA sequence: TGTGCCAGCAGTGAAGAAGGGTCTGGCTATGGCTACACCTTC. It codes for CASSEEGSGYGYTF.

There are many counts of this clonotype. V and J are TRBV5-1 and TRBJ2-1; perhaps TRBD1 as D (5 bases). Germline loops: CDR1 SGHRS, CDR2 YFSETQ. CDR3 length equals 15 residues. Trimming stripped 4 bases from V and 8 bases from J, with 19 bases between. CDR3 bases: TGCGCCAGCAGCCCCCCGTATAGGGGCTTGTATGAGCAGTTCTTC. Protein product: CASSPPYRGLYEQFF.

CDR3 in DNA: TGTGCCAGCAGTCCTACCGGGAGTTATAATGGCTACACCTTC. Translating it yields CASSPTGSYNGYTF. This chain uses TRBV12-3 or TRBV12-4 with TRBJ1-2; D is unclear. V lost 5 bases to trimming and J lost 6 bases, with 16 bases between them. There are 14 residues in the CDR3.

The chain carries TRBV7-2 and TRBJ1-5; 7 nucleotides align to TRBD1. Trimming at V came to 6 bases and at J to 2 bases, leaving 7 bases not matched to a gene. Per the germline V gene, CDR1 is SGHTA and CDR2 is FQGNSA. CDR3 size: 15 residues. The CDR3 region is CASSFRGQGNQPQHF. The DNA of the CDR3 is TGTGCCAGCAGTTTCCGAGGACAGGGCAATCAGCCCCAGCATTTT.

In DNA form, the CDR3 reads TGTGCCAGCAGTTACACCCAGCTGGGCGAGGGCTACACCTTC. Its translation: CASSYTQLGEGYTF. The chain links TRBV6-5 to TRBJ1-2; D is unresolved. Germline lookup yields CDR1 MNHEY and CDR2 SVGAGI. Trimming stripped 2 bases from V and 8 bases from J, with 15 bases between. This CDR3 contains 14 residues.

V and J are TRBV28 and TRBJ2-4; 9 nucleotides line up with TRBD1. The tail of the sequence fits TRBJ2-7 better, so the J call may be wrong. Per germline, CDR1 MDHEN and CDR2 SYDVKM. The CDR3 has 15 amino acids. CDR3 DNA sequence: TGTGCCAGCAGTTCCTCCCGGGACAGGGCCTACGAGCAGTACTTC. Translated: CASSSSRDRAYEQYF.

The chain is built from TRBV7-9 and TRBJ2-4; 8 bases match TRBD1. Trimming at V came to 11 bases and at J to 3 bases, leaving 12 bases not matched to a gene. Germline lookup yields CDR1 SEHNR and CDR2 FQNEAQ (reference sequence). CDR3 size: 15 residues. CDR3 coding DNA: TGTGCCCGGATGGCAGGACAGGGTGTCAAAAACATTCAGTACTTC. Translation: CARMAGQGVKNIQYF.

The chain combines TRBV20-1 with TRBJ2-3, with 11 bases lining up with TRBD2. This CDR3 has 15 residues. CDR1 is DFQATT, CDR2 SNEGSKA, per germline (reference sequence). Trimming cost V 5 bases and J 2 bases; bases outside gene matches: 6. The CDR3 coding sequence is TGCAGTGCTTTCCGACTAGCGGGGAACACAGATACGCAGTATTTT. This gives the protein CSAFRLAGNTDTQYF.

The table lists this clonotype with a few counts. The rearrangement uses TRBV19 and TRBJ1-2; TRBD1 matches 9 bases. CDR1 is LNHDA and CDR2 is SQIVND in the germline V gene (reference sequence). The CDR3 has 14 amino acids. V lost 6 bases to trimming and J lost 3 bases; unmatched junction nucleotides: 5. CDR3 amino acids: CASRPDRGHYGYTF. The CDR3 DNA sequence: TGTGCCAGTAGGCCGGACAGGGGACACTATGGCTACACCTTC.

J is TRBJ2-3 and V is TRBV7-2, with 9 bases matching TRBD2. Trimming cost V 6 bases and J 6 bases; bases outside gene matches: 10. CDR3 size: 15 residues. Per the germline V gene, CDR1 is SGHTA and CDR2 is FQGNSA. The CDR3 reads CASSLQGTSWDTQYF. For the CDR3, the DNA is TGTGCCAGCAGTTTACAGGGGACTAGCTGGGATACGCAGTATTTT.

The chain's CDR3 is CSAALYPGLAGISYNEQYF. For the CDR3, the DNA is TGCAGTGCTGCCCTTTACCCGGGACTAGCGGGAATATCCTACAATGAGCAGTACTTC. This chain uses TRBV20-1 with TRBJ2-7; 13 bases match TRBD2. J lost 7 bases, V lost 5 bases, and 23 bases had no gene match. The germline gives CDR1 DFQATT, CDR2 SNEGSKA (reference sequence). The CDR3 consists of 19 residues.